Below, 21 T cell receptor beta chains from the same sample are listed, as sequenced in a study of blood T cells in healthy people across ages. A J-beta primer mix and a sample-barcoded 5' primer were used in a second PCR of about 7 to 12 cycles. TCRdb reprocessed the 5' RACE reads with MiXCR, giving one entry per CDR3 protein. The table lists about 500,000 distinct CDR3 sequences, 24% of them singletons, with less than 9% in the top ten. The sample was also linked to a second study, of T cells of mothers and their children.

Material: blood. These receptors came from a boy younger than 18 in good health.

The chain couples TRBV7-8 to TRBJ2-5; a weak D match, TRBD2 (6 bases). Trimming removed 6 bases at V and 0 bases at J, with 14 bases between. The germline gives CDR1 SGHVS, CDR2 FQNEAQ. This CDR3 comprises 15 residues. The CDR3 loop is CASSQTGGYQETQYF. The DNA for the CDR3 is TGTGCCAGCAGTCAAACTGGGGGGTACCAAGAGACCCAGTACTTC.

On this clonotype: A read error may account for a junction end that differs from germline. J is TRBJ1-1 and V is TRBV7-8, with D hard to call. The CDR3 has 13 residues. CDR1 is SGHVS, CDR2 FQNEAQ, per germline. The CDR3 sequence: CASSFGENAEAFF. DNA of the CDR3: TGTGCCAGCAGCTTCGGTGAGAACGCTGAAGCTTTCTTT.

The rearrangement joins TRBV12-3 or TRBV12-4 to TRBJ2-5, with 9 bases lining up with TRBD2. There are 17 residues in the CDR3. The V segment lost 1 base and the J segment 5 bases; nucleotides outside the gene matches: 11. As DNA, the CDR3 is TGTGCCAGCAGTTTAGTGCGAGCGGGGGGACCATGGGAGACCCAGTACTTC. Its translation: CASSLVRAGGPWETQYF.

This clonotype was seen a single time. V gene TRBV6-1 combines with J gene TRBJ2-7, with 10 bases fitting TRBD1. From germline, CDR1 is MNHNS and CDR2 SASEGT. The CDR3 is 14 amino acids. With V trimmed by 7 bases and J by 6 bases, 9 bases remained unmatched. This chain's CDR3 is CASIRDRGFAEQYF. CDR3 bases: TGTGCCAGCATCCGGGACAGGGGATTTGCCGAGCAGTACTTC.

The chain uses TRBV14 and TRBJ1-1; D is undetermined. The germline V gene has CDR1 SGHDN and CDR2 FVKESK. CDR3 length equals 15 residues. V was clipped by 6 bases and J by 0 bases, with 14 bases between them. The CDR3 bases are TGTGCCAGCAGGATCTTGGCCGACATGAACACTGAAGCTTTCTTT. Protein sequence: CASRILADMNTEAFF.

This chain uses TRBV15 with TRBJ2-4; D is possibly TRBD1 (5 bases). V lost 5 bases and J lost 3, with 5 bases in between. The CDR3 is made up of 12 amino acids. Germline CDR1 is LNHNV and CDR2 is YYDKDF (reference sequence). CDR3 protein: CATSGHKNIQYF. The CDR3 DNA is TGTGCCACCAGCGGACACAAAAACATTCAGTACTTC.

Many counts were recorded for this clonotype. The chain couples TRBV7-2 to TRBJ2-5, with 7 bases that match TRBD2. Germline CDR1 reads SGHTA; CDR2 reads FQGNSA. Germline trimming cut 5 bases from V and 5 bases from J; bases unmatched to any gene: 5. The CDR3 extends over 13 amino acids. In nucleotides, the CDR3 is TGTGCCAGCAGCCTCGGGCGGGGGGAGACCCAGTACTTC. This translates into CASSLGRGETQYF.

The rearrangement joins TRBV20-1 to TRBJ2-5; no clear D. CDR1 is DFQATT and CDR2 is SNEGSKA in the germline V gene (reference sequence). There are 10 residues in the CDR3. CDR3 region: CSGLGETQYF. CDR3 nucleotide sequence: TGCAGCGGGTTAGGAGAGACCCAGTACTTC.

This clonotype turned up a few times. This rearrangement joins TRBV12-3 or TRBV12-4 to TRBJ2-5; 9 nucleotides agree with TRBD2. This CDR3 comprises 14 residues. Trimming at V came to 5 bases and at J to 3 bases, leaving 4 bases not matched to a gene. The CDR3 protein is CASSIRTSEETQYF. The CDR3 DNA is TGTGCCAGCAGTATTCGGACTAGCGAAGAGACCCAGTACTTC.

V is TRBV6-6 and J is TRBJ1-5; the D is unclear. This CDR3 has 14 amino acids. Trimming removed 0 bases from V and 2 bases from J, with 5 bases in between. CDR1 is MNHNY, CDR2 SVGAGI, per germline (reference sequence). The CDR3 protein is CASSYSGGNQPQHF. For the CDR3, the DNA is TGTGCCAGCAGTTACTCGGGAGGCAATCAGCCCCAGCATTTT.

V gene TRBV7-2 combines with J gene TRBJ1-5, with unresolved D. V lost 5 bases, J lost 5 bases, and 10 bases lay in between. The germline gives CDR1 SGHTA, CDR2 FQGNSA. The CDR3 runs to 13 residues. CDR3 DNA: TGTGCCAGCAGCCAAACTACCGATCAGCCCCAGCATTTT. Translating it yields CASSQTTDQPQHF.

The chain has TRBV7-9 and TRBJ2-5; D is undetermined. The J call may be incorrect, as the DNA end agrees better with TRBJ2-1. The CDR3 is 14 residues long. Germline CDR1 reads SEHNR; CDR2 reads FQNEAQ (reference sequence). CDR3 sequence (DNA): TGTGCCAGCAGCTTACTACCAGGTTGGCATGAGCAGTTCTTC. It codes for CASSLLPGWHEQFF.

The chain has TRBV20-1 and TRBJ2-5, with TRBD1 as a possible D gene (5 bases). Germline CDR1 and CDR2: DFQATT and SNEGSKA (reference sequence). V was cut by 3 bases and J by 3 bases, with 11 bases left in between. There are 13 residues in the CDR3. CDR3 loop: CSARRLGEETQYF. In nucleotides, the CDR3 is TGCAGTGCTAGGCGGCTAGGGGAAGAGACCCAGTACTTC.

This sequence joins TRBV5-1 and TRBJ1-2, with 9 nucleotides matching TRBD1. J was trimmed by 8 bases and V by 4 bases; bases with no gene match: 6. Germline loops: CDR1 SGHRS, CDR2 YFSETQ. CDR3 size: 13 residues. The DNA for the CDR3 is TGCGCCAGCAGCGTGGGACAGGGCGGCGGCTACACCTTC. Residues: CASSVGQGGGYTF.

This clonotype has just a few counts. Written as DNA, the CDR3 is TGTGCCAGCAGTCCCCGGAAGCGGTCCCTAAGCTATGGCTACACCTTC. It yields the protein CASSPRKRSLSYGYTF. V and J are TRBV28 and TRBJ1-2, with D unresolved. The CDR3 is 16 amino acids. Germline V gene data show CDR1 as MDHEN and CDR2 as SYDVKM. Trimming cost V 5 bases and J 4 bases, with 20 bases left between them.

This clonotype was seen a handful of times. The chain employs TRBV18 and TRBJ2-5; the match to TRBD1 covers 8 bases. The J call may be incorrect, as the DNA end agrees better with TRBJ2-1. The CDR3 sequence is 15 residues long. CDR1 and CDR2 (germline): KGHSH, LQKENI. The CDR3 sequence: CASSPEVRGRGEQFF. The CDR3, as DNA: TGTGCCAGCTCCCCCGAAGTCAGGGGGCGAGGGGAGCAGTTCTTC.

Many counts were recorded for this clonotype. The genes are TRBV20-1 and TRBJ2-3; 9 nucleotides line up with TRBD1. Losses at the gene ends were 4 bases for V and 1 base for J; bases not matched to a gene: 6. This CDR3 spans 15 amino acids. Germline loops: CDR1 DFQATT, CDR2 SNEGSKA (reference sequence). CDR3 protein: CSATIRDRGTDTQYF. The CDR3 DNA follows: TGCAGTGCTACCATCCGGGACAGGGGCACAGATACGCAGTATTTT.

This clonotype appeared many times. The rearrangement joins TRBV6-5 to TRBJ2-1, with TRBD1 identical over 7 bases. CDR1 is MNHEY, CDR2 SVGAGI, per germline. J gave up 0 bases and V 4 bases, and 3 bases lay outside the gene matches. This CDR3 comprises 15 residues. CDR3 DNA: TGTGCCAGCAGTTTGACAGGGAACTCCTACAATGAGCAGTTCTTC. Translating gives CASSLTGNSYNEQFF.

Here the CDR3 reads CSVVRGGYGYTF. DNA for the CDR3: TGCAGCGTTGTCCGGGGAGGCTATGGCTACACCTTC. The chain carries TRBV29-1 and TRBJ1-2; no firm D call. Per the germline V gene, CDR1 is SQVTM and CDR2 is ANQGSEA. V dropped 4 bases and J dropped 4 bases, with 10 bases sitting between them. The CDR3 is made up of 12 amino acids.

This clonotype was recorded only once. This rearrangement joins TRBV6-1 to TRBJ1-1, with 9 bases identical to TRBD1. Germline CDR1 MNHNS, CDR2 SASEGT. CDR3 length equals 17 residues. The V segment lost 5 bases and the J segment 1 base; nucleotides outside the gene matches: 11. The CDR3 DNA reads as TGTGCCAGCAGTCCTACAGGGGGCTATGGGCAGAACACTGAAGCTTTCTTT. Its translation: CASSPTGGYGQNTEAFF.

This clonotype has just a few counts. The rearrangement uses TRBV2 and TRBJ1-5; weak D call: TRBD1 (6 bases). Germline V gene data show CDR1 as SNHLY and CDR2 as FYNNEI. Trimming removed 4 bases from V and 0 bases from J, with 10 bases in between. CDR3 length: 15 amino acids. This CDR3 is CASSVTGYSNQPQHF. The CDR3 bases are TGTGCCAGCAGTGTGACAGGATATAGCAATCAGCCCCAGCATTTT.